This TCR beta chain was captured in a study of cytomegalovirus exposure and HLA in healthy donors. 60 Vbeta and 13 Jbeta primers were used in PCR. Some clones are missing from TCRdb's copy, which holds only in-frame ones; the method was immunoSEQ multiplex PCR. In the table there are approximately 88,000 clones, under 85% of which are singletons. From germline, CDR1 is MDHEN and CDR2 SYDVKM. The CDR3 length is 14 residues. Trimming took 6 bases from V and 4 from J, leaving 13 bases between them. Sequencing was done on a sample of PBMCs. The sequence was obtained from a male donor in good health and CMV-seronegative. J is TRBJ1-3 and V is TRBV28; D may be TRBD1 (6 bases). The CDR3 is CASRPSTGGNTIYF. The CDR3 nucleotides read TGTGCCAGCAGACCCTCCACAGGGGGAAACACCATATATTTT.